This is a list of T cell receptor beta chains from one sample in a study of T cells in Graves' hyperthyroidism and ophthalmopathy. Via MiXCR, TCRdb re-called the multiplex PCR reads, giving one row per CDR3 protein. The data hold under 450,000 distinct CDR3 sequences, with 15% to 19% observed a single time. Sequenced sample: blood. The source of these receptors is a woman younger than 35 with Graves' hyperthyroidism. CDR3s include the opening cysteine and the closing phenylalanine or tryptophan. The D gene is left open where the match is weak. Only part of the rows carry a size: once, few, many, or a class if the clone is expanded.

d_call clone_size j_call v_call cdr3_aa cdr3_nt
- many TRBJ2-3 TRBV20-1 CSAPSSAVNTQYF TGCAGTGCTCCCTCTTCGGCGGTCAATACGCAGTATTTT
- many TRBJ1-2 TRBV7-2 CASSLRAGFISIYGYTF TGTGCCAGCAGCTTAAGGGCAGGTTTTATCTCCATCTATGGCTACACCTTC
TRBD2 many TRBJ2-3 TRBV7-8 CASSPPGLAGDTDTQYF TGTGCCAGCAGCCCTCCGGGACTAGCGGGAGACACAGATACGCAGTATTTT
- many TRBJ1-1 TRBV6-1 CASKLTEEAEAFF TGTGCCAGCAAACTTACAGAGGAGGCTGAAGCTTTCTTT
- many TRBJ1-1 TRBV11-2 CASSPLTRTEAFF TGTGCCAGCAGCCCTCTGACCCGGACTGAAGCTTTCTTT
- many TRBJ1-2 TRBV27 CASRKEQGAGYTF TGTGCCAGCAGGAAGGAACAGGGCGCTGGCTACACCTTC
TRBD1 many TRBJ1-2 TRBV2 CASSGQGLSYGYTF TGTGCCAGCAGTGGACAGGGGCTTTCCTATGGCTACACCTTC
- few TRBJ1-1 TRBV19 CASSISGGGTEAFF TGTGCCAGTAGTATCAGTGGCGGAGGCACTGAAGCTTTCTTT
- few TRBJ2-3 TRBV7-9 CASTDDTQYF TGTGCCAGCACCGATGATACGCAGTATTTT
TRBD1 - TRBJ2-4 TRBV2 CASSGQGLAKNIQYF TGTGCCAGCAGTGGACAGGGGTTGGCCAAAAACATTCAGTACTTC
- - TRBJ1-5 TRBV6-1 CASGLVVTNQPQHF TGTGCCAGCGGGTTAGTAGTGACCAATCAGCCCCAGCATTTT
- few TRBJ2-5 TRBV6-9 CASSYTDSKTQYF TGTGCCAGCAGTTACACCGATTCAAAGACCCAGTACTTC
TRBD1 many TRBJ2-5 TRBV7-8 CASSLEAGTGYQETQYF TGTGCCAGCAGCTTAGAAGCCGGGACAGGGTACCAAGAGACCCAGTACTTC
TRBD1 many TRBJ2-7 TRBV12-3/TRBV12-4 CASSYRGFYEQYF TGTGCCAGCAGTTACAGGGGTTTCTACGAGCAGTACTTC
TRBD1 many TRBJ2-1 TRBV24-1 CATSPDRVRNEQFF TGTGCCACCAGCCCCGACAGGGTAAGGAATGAGCAGTTCTTC
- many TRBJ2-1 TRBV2 CASNTPGQYNEQFF TGTGCCAGCAACACCCCGGGGCAATACAATGAGCAGTTCTTC
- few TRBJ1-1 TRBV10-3 CAIRSETEAFF TGTGCCATCAGGTCGGAAACTGAAGCTTTCTTT
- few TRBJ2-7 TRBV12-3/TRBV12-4 CASAFPGARYEQYF TGTGCCAGCGCCTTCCCCGGGGCCCGCTACGAGCAGTACTTC
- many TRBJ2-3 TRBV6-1 CASSEGEDGTDTQYF TGTGCCAGCAGCGAAGGAGAAGATGGCACAGATACGCAGTATTTT
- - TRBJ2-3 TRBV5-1 CASSLVPGVGDTQYF TGCGCCAGCAGCTTGGTTCCAGGGGTAGGAGATACGCAGTATTTT
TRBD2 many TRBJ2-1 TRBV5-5 CASSLERGPNNEQFF TGTGCCAGCAGCTTGGAGCGGGGGCCTAACAATGAGCAGTTCTTC
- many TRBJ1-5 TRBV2 CASSDARVSNQPQHF TGTGCCAGCAGTGACGCACGGGTTAGCAATCAGCCCCAGCATTTT
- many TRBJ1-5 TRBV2 CASHGAENSNQPQHF TGTGCCAGCCATGGGGCTGAGAATAGCAATCAGCCCCAGCATTTT
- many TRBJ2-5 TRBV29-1 CSVEKFQETQYF TGCAGCGTTGAAAAGTTCCAAGAGACCCAGTACTTC
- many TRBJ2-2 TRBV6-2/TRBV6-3 CASSLSEAGELFF TGTGCCAGCAGCCTCAGTGAGGCCGGGGAGCTGTTTTTT
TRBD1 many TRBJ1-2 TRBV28 CASSLQGAGYGYTF TGTGCCAGCAGTTTGCAGGGGGCGGGTTATGGCTACACCTTC
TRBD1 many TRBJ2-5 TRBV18 CASSPNRGSRETQYF TGTGCCAGCTCACCAAACAGGGGAAGCAGGGAGACCCAGTACTTC
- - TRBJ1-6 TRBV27 CASSLLTGSASPLHF TGTGCCAGCAGTTTACTAACGGGGTCTGCTTCACCCCTCCACTTT
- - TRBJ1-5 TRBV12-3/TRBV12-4 CASSPWDQPQHF TGTGCCAGCAGTCCCTGGGATCAGCCCCAGCATTTT
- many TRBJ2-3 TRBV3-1 CASSLETASVRTDTQYF TGTGCCAGCAGCCTTGAGACCGCTTCAGTTCGGACAGATACGCAGTATTTT
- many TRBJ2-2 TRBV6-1 CASRRTSRYTGELFF TGTGCCAGCAGAAGGACGTCGAGGTACACCGGGGAGCTGTTTTTT
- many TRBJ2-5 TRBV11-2 CASSLRTKETQYF TGTGCCAGCAGCTTAAGGACGAAAGAGACCCAGTACTTC
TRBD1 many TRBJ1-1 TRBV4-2 CASSQDQGATNTEAFF TGTGCCAGCAGCCAAGATCAGGGGGCGACGAACACTGAAGCTTTCTTT
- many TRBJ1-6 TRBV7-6 CASSPRAVAIGSPLHF TGTGCCAGCAGCCCCAGGGCGGTGGCTATAGGTTCACCCCTCCACTTT
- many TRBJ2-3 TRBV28 CASSFPRQPSTDTQYF TGTGCCAGCAGTTTTCCCCGACAGCCTAGCACAGATACGCAGTATTTT
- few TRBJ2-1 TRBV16 CASSRLFDEQFF TGTGCCAGCAGTCGACTTTTTGATGAGCAGTTCTTC
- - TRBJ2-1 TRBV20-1 CSARRSGNEQFF TGCAGTGCTAGACGTAGCGGCAATGAGCAGTTCTTC
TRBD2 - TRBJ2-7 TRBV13 CASSSPAGGNYEQYF TGTGCCAGCAGCTCCCCAGCGGGGGGGAACTACGAGCAGTACTTC
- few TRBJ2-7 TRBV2 CASSEDGPSYEQYF TGTGCCAGCAGTGAAGACGGTCCATCCTACGAGCAGTACTTC
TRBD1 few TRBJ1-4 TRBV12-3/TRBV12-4 CASRRQGGATNEKLFF TGTGCCAGCAGGCGACAGGGGGGAGCAACTAATGAAAAACTGTTTTTT
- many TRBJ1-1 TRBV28 CASDTRGAEAFF TGTGCCAGCGACACCCGGGGGGCTGAAGCTTTCTTT
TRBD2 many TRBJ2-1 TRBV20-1 CSASGLAGGGDEQFF TGCAGTGCTAGCGGACTAGCGGGAGGGGGGGATGAGCAGTTCTTC
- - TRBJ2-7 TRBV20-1 CSARGRLEEQYF TGCAGTGCTAGAGGCCGACTGGAGGAGCAGTACTTC
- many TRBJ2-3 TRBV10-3 CATRTGTDTQYF TGTGCCACTCGGACAGGCACAGATACGCAGTATTTT